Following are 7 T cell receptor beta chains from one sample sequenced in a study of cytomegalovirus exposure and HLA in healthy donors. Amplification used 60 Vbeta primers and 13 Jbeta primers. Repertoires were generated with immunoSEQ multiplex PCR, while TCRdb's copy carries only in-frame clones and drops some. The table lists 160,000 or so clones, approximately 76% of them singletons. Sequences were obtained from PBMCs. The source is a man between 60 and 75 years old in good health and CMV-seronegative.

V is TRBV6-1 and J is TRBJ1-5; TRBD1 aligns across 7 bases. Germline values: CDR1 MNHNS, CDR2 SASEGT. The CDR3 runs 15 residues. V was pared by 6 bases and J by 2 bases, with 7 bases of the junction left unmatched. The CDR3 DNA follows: TGTGCCAGCAGCCGGGACAGCCGGGGCAATCAGCCCCAGCATTTT. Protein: CASSRDSRGNQPQHF.

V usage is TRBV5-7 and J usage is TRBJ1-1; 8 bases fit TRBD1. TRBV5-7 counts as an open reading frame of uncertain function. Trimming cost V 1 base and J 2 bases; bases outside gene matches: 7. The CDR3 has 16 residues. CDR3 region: CASSLSTGTGNTEAFF. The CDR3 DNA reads TGTGCCAGCAGCTTGTCCACGGGGACAGGCAACACTGAAGCTTTCTTT.

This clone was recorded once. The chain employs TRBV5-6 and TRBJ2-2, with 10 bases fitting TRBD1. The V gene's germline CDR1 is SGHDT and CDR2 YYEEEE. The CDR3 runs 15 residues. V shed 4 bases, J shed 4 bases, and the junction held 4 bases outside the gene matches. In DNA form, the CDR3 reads TGTGCCAGCAGCCCGGGACAGGGGTTCACCGGGGAGCTGTTTTTT. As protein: CASSPGQGFTGELFF.

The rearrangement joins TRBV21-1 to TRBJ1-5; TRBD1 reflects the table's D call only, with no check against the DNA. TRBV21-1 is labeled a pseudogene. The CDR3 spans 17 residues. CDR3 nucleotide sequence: TGTGCCAGCAGCAAAAGAGGGACAGGGGGTCGAAATCAGCCCCAGCATTTT. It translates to CASSKRGTGGRNQPQHF.

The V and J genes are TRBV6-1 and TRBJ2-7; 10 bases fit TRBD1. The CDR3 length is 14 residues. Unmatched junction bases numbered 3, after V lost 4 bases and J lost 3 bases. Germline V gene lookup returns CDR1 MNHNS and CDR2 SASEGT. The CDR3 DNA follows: TGTGCCAGCAGTGCCGGGACAGGGGACTACGAGCAGTACTTC. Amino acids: CASSAGTGDYEQYF.

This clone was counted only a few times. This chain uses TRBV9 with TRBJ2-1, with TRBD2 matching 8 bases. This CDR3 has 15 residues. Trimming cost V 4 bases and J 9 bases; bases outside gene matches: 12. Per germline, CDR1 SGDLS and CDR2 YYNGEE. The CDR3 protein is CASSLGVAGLGEQFF. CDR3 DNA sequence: TGTGCCAGCAGCCTGGGGGTAGCGGGATTAGGTGAGCAGTTCTTC.

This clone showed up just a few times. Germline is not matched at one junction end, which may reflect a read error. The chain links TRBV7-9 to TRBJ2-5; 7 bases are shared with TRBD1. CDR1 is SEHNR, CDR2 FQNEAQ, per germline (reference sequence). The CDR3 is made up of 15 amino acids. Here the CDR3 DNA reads TGTTCCAGCAGCGCAAGGACAGGATTACAAGAGACCCAGTACTTC. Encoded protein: CSSSARTGLQETQYF.